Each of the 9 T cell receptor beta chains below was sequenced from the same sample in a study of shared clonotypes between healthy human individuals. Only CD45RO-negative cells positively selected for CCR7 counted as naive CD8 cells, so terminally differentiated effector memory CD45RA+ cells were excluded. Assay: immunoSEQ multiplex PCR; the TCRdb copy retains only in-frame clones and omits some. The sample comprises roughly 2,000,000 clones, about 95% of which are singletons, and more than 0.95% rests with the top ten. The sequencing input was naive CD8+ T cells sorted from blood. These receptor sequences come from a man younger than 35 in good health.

Written as DNA, the CDR3 is TGCGCCAGCAGCGTCACTAGCAAAACTCCCCGGGAGACCCAGTACTTC. As protein: CASSVTSKTPRETQYF. This chain connects TRBV5-1 to TRBJ2-5; tentatively, D is TRBD2 (6 bases). From germline, CDR1 is SGHRS and CDR2 YFSETQ. The CDR3 is 16 residues long. V was clipped by 4 bases and J by 5 bases, with 21 bases between them.

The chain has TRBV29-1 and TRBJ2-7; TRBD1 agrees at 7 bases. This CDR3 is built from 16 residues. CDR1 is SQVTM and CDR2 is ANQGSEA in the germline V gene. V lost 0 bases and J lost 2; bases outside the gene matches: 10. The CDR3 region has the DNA TGCAGCGTTGAAGATTCAAGGGCAGGGGGTCCCTACGAGCAGTACTTC. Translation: CSVEDSRAGGPYEQYF.

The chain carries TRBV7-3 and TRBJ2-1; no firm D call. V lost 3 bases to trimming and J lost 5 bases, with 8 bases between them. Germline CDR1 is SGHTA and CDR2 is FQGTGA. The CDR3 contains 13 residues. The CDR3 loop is CASSLVGDNEQFF. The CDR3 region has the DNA TGTGCCAGCAGCTTGGTCGGAGACAATGAGCAGTTCTTC.

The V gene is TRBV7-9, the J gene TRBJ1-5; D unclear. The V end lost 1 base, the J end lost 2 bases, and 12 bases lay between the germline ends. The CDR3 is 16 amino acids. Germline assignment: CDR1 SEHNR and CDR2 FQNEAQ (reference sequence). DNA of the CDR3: TGTGCCAGCAGCTTAGGGGCCCGGGAAGGCAATCAGCCCCAGCATTTT. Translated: CASSLGAREGNQPQHF.

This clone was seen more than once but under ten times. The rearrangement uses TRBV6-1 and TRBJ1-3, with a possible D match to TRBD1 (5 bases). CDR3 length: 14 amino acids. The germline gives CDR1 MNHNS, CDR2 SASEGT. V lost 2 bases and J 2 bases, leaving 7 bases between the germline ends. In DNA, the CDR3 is TGTGCCAGCAGTGAACGGGGGGCTGGAAACACCATATATTTT. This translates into CASSERGAGNTIYF.

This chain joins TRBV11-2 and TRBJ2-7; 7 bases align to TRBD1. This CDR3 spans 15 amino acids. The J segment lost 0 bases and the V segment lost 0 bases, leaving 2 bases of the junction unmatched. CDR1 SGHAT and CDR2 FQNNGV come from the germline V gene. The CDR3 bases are TGTGCCAGCAGCTTAGAGGGACAGCTCTCCTACGAGCAGTACTTC. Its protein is CASSLEGQLSYEQYF. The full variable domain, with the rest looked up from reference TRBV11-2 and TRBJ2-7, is EAGVAQSPRYKIIEKRQSVAFWCNPISGHATLYWYQQILGQGPKLLIQFQNNGVVDDSQLPKDRFSAERLKGVDSTLKIQPAKLEDSAVYLCASSLEGQLSYEQYFGPGTRLTVT.

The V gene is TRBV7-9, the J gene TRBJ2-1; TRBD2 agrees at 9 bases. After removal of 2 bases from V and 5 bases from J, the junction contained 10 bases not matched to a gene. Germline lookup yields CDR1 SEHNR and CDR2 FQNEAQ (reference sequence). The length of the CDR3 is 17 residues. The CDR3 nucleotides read TGTGCCAGCAGCTTATTTGATGGAGCGGGAGGAAACAATGAGCAGTTCTTC. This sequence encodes CASSLFDGAGGNNEQFF.

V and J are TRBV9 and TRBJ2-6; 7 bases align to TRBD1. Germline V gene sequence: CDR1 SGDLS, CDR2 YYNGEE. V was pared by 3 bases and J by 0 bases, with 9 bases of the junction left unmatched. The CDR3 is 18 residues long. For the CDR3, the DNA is TGTGCCAGCAGCGACCGGGACAGCGGAAGCTCTGGGGCCAACGTCCTGACTTTC. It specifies CASSDRDSGSSGANVLTF.

CDR3 region: CASSFLGWGSNQPQHF. CDR3 DNA sequence: TGTGCCAGCAGTTTCTTAGGGTGGGGTTCCAATCAGCCCCAGCATTTT. The rearrangement links TRBV27 to TRBJ1-5; D is undetermined. The CDR3 runs to 16 residues. Trimming stripped 3 bases from V and 3 bases from J, with 15 bases between. Germline CDR1 MNHEY, CDR2 SMNVEV (reference sequence).